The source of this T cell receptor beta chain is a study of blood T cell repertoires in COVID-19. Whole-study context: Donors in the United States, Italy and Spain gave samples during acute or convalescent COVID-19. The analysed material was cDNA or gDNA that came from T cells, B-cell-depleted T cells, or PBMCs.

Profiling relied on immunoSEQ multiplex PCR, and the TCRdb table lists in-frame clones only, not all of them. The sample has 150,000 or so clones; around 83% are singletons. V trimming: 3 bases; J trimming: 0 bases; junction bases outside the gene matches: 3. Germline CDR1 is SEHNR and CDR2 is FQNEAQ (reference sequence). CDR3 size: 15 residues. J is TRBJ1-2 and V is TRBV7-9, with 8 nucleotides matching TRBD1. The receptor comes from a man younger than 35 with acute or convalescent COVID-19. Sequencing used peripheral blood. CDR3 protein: CASSFDRGTNYGYTF. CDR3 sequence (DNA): TGTGCCAGCAGCTTCGACAGGGGAACTAACTATGGCTACACCTTC.